The 16 T cell receptor beta chains presented below share a single source sample, sequenced in a study of blood T cells in healthy people across ages (dated by TCRdb to about 2015). Library prep was done by 5' RACE. Sequencing used an Illumina HiSeq 2500. A second PCR of about 7 to 12 cycles was run with a J-beta primer mix and a sample-barcoded 5' primer. The raw public data were reprocessed by TCRdb itself: fastp quality trimming at Q25, MiXCR clonotype calling, in-frame beta chains only. Entries are consolidated by CDR3 protein sequence, retaining the most common genes and DNA. The sample table lists about 720,000 distinct CDR3 sequences, 22% of them with a count of one. Under 25% of the sample is in the top ten clones. The specimen sequenced was blood. All receptors derive from a man between 65 and 85 years old in good health.

The gene calls are TRBV29-1 and TRBJ2-1, with D maybe TRBD1 (5 bases). Germline V lookup: CDR1 SQVTM, CDR2 ANQGSEA. V lost 6 bases, J lost 7 bases, and 22 bases lay in between. This CDR3 region has 15 residues. CDR3 region: CSVADPGRARNEQFF. The DNA of the CDR3 is TGCAGCGTCGCCGACCCGGGCAGGGCAAGAAATGAGCAGTTCTTC.

The chain couples TRBV12-3 or TRBV12-4 to TRBJ2-1; possible D gene TRBD2, 6 bases. The ends were cut back, 4 bases at V and 6 bases at J, with 16 bases in the middle. The CDR3 is 15 amino acids. CDR3 region: CASSSRDSLLNEQFF. The DNA for the CDR3 is TGTGCCAGCAGTTCCCGGGACTCACTACTCAATGAGCAGTTCTTC.

This clonotype was detected only a few times. The chain has TRBV5-6 and TRBJ2-4; 13 bases are shared with TRBD2. Germline trimming cut 2 bases from V and 7 bases from J; bases unmatched to any gene: 3. Germline CDR1 SGHDT, CDR2 YYEEEE. The CDR3 totals 15 residues. Here the CDR3 reads CASSFRTSGSNIQYF. The CDR3 DNA follows: TGTGCCAGCAGCTTCCGGACTAGCGGGAGTAACATTCAGTACTTC.

This clonotype was counted many times. The chain is built from TRBV12-3 or TRBV12-4 and TRBJ2-3; TRBD2 matches 7 bases. The CDR3 totals 14 residues. Trimming cost V 6 bases and J 0 bases; bases outside gene matches: 3. The CDR3 spells CASSLLASTDTQYF. DNA for the CDR3: TGTGCCAGCAGCTTACTAGCGAGCACAGATACGCAGTATTTT.

This clonotype has only a few counts. The chain is built from TRBV14 and TRBJ2-5, with unresolved D. The end of the DNA aligns better with TRBJ2-1, so the J call may be wrong. The CDR3 is 13 residues long. Germline loops: CDR1 SGHDN, CDR2 FVKESK. The CDR3 sequence: CASSSQEYNEQFF. CDR3 in DNA: TGTGCCAGCAGCTCACAAGAATACAATGAGCAGTTCTTC.

This clonotype turned up a few times. The chain uses TRBV20-1 and TRBJ1-2, with 8 bases fitting TRBD1. The CDR3 is 14 amino acids. The J segment lost 3 bases and the V segment lost 2 bases, leaving 5 bases of the junction unmatched. The germline gives CDR1 DFQATT, CDR2 SNEGSKA (reference sequence). CDR3: CSARPGGQDYGYTF. The CDR3 DNA reads TGCAGTGCTAGACCAGGGGGCCAGGACTATGGCTACACCTTC.

This clonotype was recorded a few times. The rearrangement links TRBV7-2 to TRBJ2-4; TRBD1 aligns across 8 bases. This CDR3 has 14 residues. The germline CDR1 and CDR2 sequences are SGHTA and FQGNSA. V was pared by 3 bases and J by 7 bases, with 5 bases of the junction left unmatched. In DNA form, the CDR3 reads TGTGCCAGCAGCTTGGCGACAGGGGCGAACATTCAGTACTTC. It translates to CASSLATGANIQYF. The whole variable domain, remainder taken from reference TRBV7-2 and TRBJ2-4, is GAGVSQSPSNKVTEKGKDVELRCDPISGHTALYWYRQSLGQGLEFLIYFQGNSAPDKSGLPSDRFSAERTGGSVSTLTIQRTQQEDSAVYLCASSLATGANIQYFGAGTRLSVL.

This clonotype was found a few times. This sequence joins TRBV6-6 and TRBJ2-1; 8 bases fit TRBD2. Germline V gene data show CDR1 as MNHNY and CDR2 as SVGAGI (reference sequence). The V gene end was trimmed by 10 bases and the J gene end by 8 bases; junction bases not matched to a gene: 16. There are 15 residues in the CDR3. CDR3: CAISPREGPRDEQFF. CDR3 nucleotides: TGTGCCATTTCGCCCCGGGAGGGCCCTCGAGATGAGCAGTTCTTC.

The chain has TRBV20-1 and TRBJ2-7; D is unresolved. In germline, CDR1 is DFQATT, CDR2 SNEGSKA (reference sequence). The CDR3 is 12 residues long. The V end was cut by 5 bases, the J end by 8 bases, with 16 bases between. The DNA of the CDR3 is TGCAGTGCTGACCTCGGGCAGCTCAAGCAGTACTTC. It codes for CSADLGQLKQYF.

This clonotype was seen more than once but under ten times. The V call is TRBV4-3, the J call TRBJ2-1, with 9 positions matching TRBD2. V lost 0 bases and J lost 5; bases outside the gene matches: 11. Looked up from germline, CDR1 is LGHNA and CDR2 is YSLEER. The CDR3 runs 18 residues. The CDR3 DNA is TGCGCCAGCAGCCAAGAAAGGGGAGGGGTAGCGGGGGACAATGAGCAGTTCTTC. Translating gives CASSQERGGVAGDNEQFF.

This clonotype occurred a few times. A junction end diverges from the germline sequence, so it may reflect a read error. The genes are TRBV29-1 and TRBJ1-2; perhaps TRBD1 as D (6 bases). This CDR3 region has 11 residues. From germline, CDR1 is SQVTM and CDR2 ANQGSEA. DNA for the CDR3: TGCAGCGTTGTGGGGGGCCGAGAGTTCTCCTTC. Translated: CSVVGGREFSF.

The V call is TRBV20-1, the J call TRBJ2-7; TRBD2 aligns across 10 bases. The CDR3 length is 15 residues. Germline-derived CDR1 and CDR2 are DFQATT and SNEGSKA (reference sequence). With V trimmed by 0 bases and J by 6 bases, 8 bases remained unmatched. For the CDR3, the DNA is TGCAGTGCTAGAGACACTAGCGGGGCTGTACGCGAGCAGTACTTC. Translated, it gives CSARDTSGAVREQYF.

This chain uses TRBV5-1 with TRBJ2-7; D perhaps matches TRBD1 (6 bases). V lost 4 bases and J lost 3, with 17 bases in between. CDR1 is SGHRS and CDR2 is YFSETQ in the germline V gene. This CDR3 has 15 amino acids. CDR3 DNA: TGCGCCAGCAGCCTTCGACAGGACGGAGGCTACGAGCAGTACTTC. Protein: CASSLRQDGGYEQYF.

This sequence joins TRBV2 and TRBJ1-1; 11 bases fit TRBD1. V dropped 8 bases and J dropped 4; count of bases not matched to a gene: 9. CDR1 is SNHLY and CDR2 is FYNNEI in the germline V gene. The CDR3 sequence is 15 residues long. CDR3 nucleotide sequence: TGTGCCAGCGCGGTACGGGGACAGGGGGTCACTGAAGCTTTCTTT. Amino acids: CASAVRGQGVTEAFF.

This clonotype occurred a few times. The V call is TRBV9, the J call TRBJ2-2, with unresolved D. Germline V gene lookup returns CDR1 SGDLS and CDR2 YYNGEE. The V end was cut by 4 bases, the J end by 8 bases, with 18 bases between. The CDR3 runs 15 residues. CDR3 in amino acids: CASSPWEGPAGELFF. The CDR3 DNA is TGTGCCAGCAGCCCCTGGGAAGGACCGGCTGGGGAGCTGTTTTTT.

This clonotype was observed a few times. The chain carries TRBV27 and TRBJ1-2; no definite D call. The CDR3 has 15 residues. V was clipped by 2 bases and J by 4 bases, with 14 bases between them. The V gene's germline CDR1 is MNHEY and CDR2 SMNVEV (reference sequence). The CDR3 region has the DNA TGTGCCAGCAGTTTAAGAAGGGATTTGGGCTATGGCTACACCTTC. This codes for CASSLRRDLGYGYTF.